This TCR beta chain was identified during a study of vaccination effects on CD4 cells after COVID-19. Study results and caveats: Late post-vaccination samples showed marked contraction of infection- and vaccine-induced clones. Cross-reaction with common cold coronaviruses was seen in only 1 of 255 vaccine-induced clones from healthy vaccinees.

The protocol was immunoSEQ multiplex PCR, while the TCRdb copy is restricted to in-frame clones and leaves out a portion. This table has 25,000 to 35,000 clones, 55% to 70% appearing once. The CDR3 has 16 residues. Looked up from germline, CDR1 is KGHSH and CDR2 is LQKENI. The V and J ends lost 2 bases and 1 base respectively, with 14 bases between them. ViraFEST expansion of antigen-specific CD4+ T cells with viral peptide pools preceded sequencing. Researchers isolated CD4+ T cells once less than twelve days of culture had elapsed. Participants were vaccinated with two doses of either the BNT162b2 or mRNA-1273 vaccine. Vaccine recipients lacked prior SARS-CoV-2 infection and had negative nucleocapsid antibodies. A half-volume exchange with IL-2 medium occurred on days 3 and 7. The sample holds a few counts of this clone. Its antigen is still unknown.

The sequences come from CD4+ T cells from PBMCs cultured with SARS-CoV-2 spike peptides, collected after COVID-19 vaccination. This sequence joins TRBV18 and TRBJ1-1, with D perhaps TRBD1 (6 bases). This sequence originates from a human donor who received a COVID-19 vaccine. CDR3 residues: CASSPRQVQENTEAFF. DNA for the CDR3: TGTGCCAGCTCACCAAGACAGGTTCAGGAGAACACTGAAGCTTTCTTT.